The rows below give T cell receptor beta chains drawn from one sample of a study of T-cell reconstitution after alpha-beta-depleted transplantation in children. TCRdb recomputed calls from the PCR reads with MiXCR, one row per CDR3 protein. The profile shows about 980,000 distinct CDR3 sequences, 25% to 30% of them singletons. This specimen consisted of PBMCs, mostly from graft donor cells, obtained 360 days after TCRalphabeta/CD19-depleted stem cell transplant. The receptors here all came from a boy in the first two years of life who had a stem cell transplant for SCID, so the T cells may come from the graft donor. CDR3s include the opening cysteine and the closing phenylalanine or tryptophan. The D gene is left open where the match is weak. Expanded clones get a size class; other rows say once, few or many, or leave the size out.

clone_size	cdr3_length	d_call	v_call	j_call	cdr3_aa	cdr3_nt
.	13	.	TRBV27	TRBJ2-3	CASSPLLTDTQYF	TGTGCCAGCAGTCCCCTGTTGACCGATACGCAGTATTTT
few	13	.	TRBV11-2	TRBJ2-7	CASSLDLRVEQYF	TGTGCCAGCAGCTTAGATCTGCGGGTCGAGCAGTACTTC
.	17	.	TRBV11-2	TRBJ2-5	CASSLDGLGEGEETQYF	TGTGCCAGCAGCTTAGATGGTCTCGGGGAGGGGGAAGAGACCCAGTACTTC
.	16	TRBD1	TRBV20-1	TRBJ2-7	CSARSSRDRVTGEQYF	TGCAGTGCTAGGTCGAGCCGGGACAGGGTGACAGGCGAGCAGTACTTC
few	16	TRBD2	TRBV5-1	TRBJ2-1	CASSLASGGFYNEQFF	TGCGCCAGCAGCCTCGCTAGCGGGGGGTTCTACAATGAGCAGTTCTTC
.	13	.	TRBV20-1	TRBJ2-1	CSARDGIGREQFF	TGCAGTGCTAGAGATGGGATAGGGAGGGAGCAGTTCTTC
few	17	.	TRBV9	TRBJ2-1	CASSAPGGGAFGNEQFF	TGTGCCAGCAGCGCCCCTGGTGGGGGGGCCTTTGGCAATGAGCAGTTCTTC
few	17	TRBD2	TRBV6-2/TRBV6-3	TRBJ2-1	CASSWPWESGGMGEQFF	TGTGCCAGCAGTTGGCCCTGGGAGAGCGGGGGTATGGGTGAGCAGTTCTTC
few	16	TRBD1	TRBV7-2	TRBJ2-7	CASSLVGRGSSYEQYF	TGTGCCAGCAGCTTAGTGGGCAGGGGGAGCTCCTACGAGCAGTACTTC
.	16	.	TRBV15	TRBJ2-3	CATSRDRAGGLDTQYF	TGTGCCACCAGCAGAGATCGGGCCGGGGGCTTGGATACGCAGTATTTT
few	17	.	TRBV6-2/TRBV6-3	TRBJ2-2	CASSYQAPGGRSGELFF	TGTGCCAGCAGTTACCAAGCCCCCGGGGGGCGGTCCGGGGAGCTGTTTTTT
.	14	.	TRBV28	TRBJ2-1	CATNGLTLYNEQFF	TGTGCCACCAACGGACTCACACTCTACAATGAGCAGTTCTTC
many	15	.	TRBV5-1	TRBJ2-2	CASSYKQGTPGELFF	TGCGCCAGCAGCTACAAACAGGGGACTCCCGGGGAGCTGTTTTTT
.	18	.	TRBV11-1	TRBJ1-2	CASSSSGGQKRGLYGYTF	TGTGCCAGCAGCTCATCCGGGGGACAAAAAAGGGGCCTCTATGGCTACACCTTC
.	13	.	TRBV5-5	TRBJ2-1	CASSSQGYNEQFF	TGTGCCAGCAGCTCGCAGGGGTACAATGAGCAGTTCTTC
many	15	.	TRBV5-1	TRBJ2-4	CASSLGQLAKNIQYF	TGCGCCAGCAGCTTGGGTCAGCTAGCCAAAAACATTCAGTACTTC
few	15	.	TRBV27	TRBJ1-2	CASSLYSDSLYGYTF	TGTGCCAGCAGTTTATATAGTGACTCCCTCTATGGCTACACCTTC
.	16	.	TRBV12-3/TRBV12-4	TRBJ1-5	CASSLLLGTGNQPQHF	TGTGCCAGCAGTCTATTACTAGGGACCGGCAATCAGCCCCAGCATTTT
few	16	.	TRBV7-6	TRBJ1-1	CASSENHGVSGTEAFF	TGTGCCAGCAGCGAAAACCACGGGGTTTCGGGCACTGAAGCTTTCTTT
.	18	TRBD2	TRBV7-3	TRBJ2-1	CASSFLGSGRGRRVEQFF	TGTGCCAGCAGCTTTTTAGGTAGCGGGAGGGGCCGACGGGTTGAGCAGTTCTTC
.	16	TRBD1	TRBV4-2	TRBJ1-2	CASSQGGQGSRNGYTF	TGTGCCAGCAGCCAAGGGGGACAGGGTTCGCGAAATGGCTACACCTTC
few	18	TRBD2	TRBV12-3/TRBV12-4	TRBJ2-3	CASSFPQAPSGVSDTQYF	TGTGCCAGCAGTTTCCCCCAAGCCCCTAGCGGGGTGTCGGATACGCAGTATTTT
.	20	TRBD2	TRBV6-1	TRBJ2-3	CASRKGGGLGNGNSTDTQYF	TGTGCCAGCAGGAAGGGGGGGGGACTAGGGAATGGAAATAGCACAGATACGCAGTATTTT
.	17	TRBD2	TRBV7-2	TRBJ2-3	CASSLGLVGGGTDTQYF	TGTGCCAGCAGCCTAGGACTAGTAGGAGGCGGCACAGATACGCAGTATTTT
.	11	.	TRBV3-1	TRBJ2-1	CASSHAGGQFF	TGTGCCAGCAGTCACGCGGGCGGGCAGTTCTTC
few	15	TRBD1	TRBV3-1	TRBJ1-2	CASRSTGGRDYGYTF	TGTGCCAGCAGATCGACAGGGGGCCGGGACTATGGCTACACCTTC
.	14	.	TRBV30	TRBJ2-7	CAWRPRGAPYEQYF	TGTGCCTGGAGGCCAAGGGGGGCCCCCTACGAGCAGTACTTC
few	15	.	TRBV5-1	TRBJ2-2	CASSWAGTNTGELFF	TGCGCCAGCAGCTGGGCGGGGACCAACACCGGGGAGCTGTTTTTT
.	15	TRBD1	TRBV5-1	TRBJ1-2	CASSFAQDRGDGYTF	TGCGCCAGCAGCTTTGCCCAGGACAGGGGGGATGGCTACACCTTC
.	17	TRBD2	TRBV5-1	TRBJ2-1	CASSSGGLAGSYNEQFF	TGCGCCAGCAGCTCCGGAGGACTAGCGGGGTCCTACAATGAGCAGTTCTTC
.	13	TRBD1	TRBV10-3	TRBJ2-5	CAISQGQGETQYF	TGTGCCATCAGCCAGGGACAGGGAGAGACCCAGTACTTC
.	16	.	TRBV24-1	TRBJ2-3	CATSRGRLTGTDTQYF	TGTGCCACCAGCAGGGGACGACTTACCGGCACAGATACGCAGTATTTT
few	16	TRBD2	TRBV4-2	TRBJ2-5	CASSQDLGGGQETQYF	TGTGCCAGCAGCCAAGATCTTGGCGGGGGCCAAGAGACCCAGTACTTC
.	14	.	TRBV7-6	TRBJ2-5	CASSRSRGTETQYF	TGTGCCAGCAGCCGATCCCGGGGCACAGAGACCCAGTACTTC
few	14	.	TRBV20-1	TRBJ1-2	CSAPFRAGNYGYTF	TGCAGTGCTCCGTTCAGAGCAGGGAACTATGGCTACACCTTC
.	14	TRBD1	TRBV5-1	TRBJ2-5	CASAPGQGSETQYF	TGCGCCAGCGCTCCGGGACAGGGGTCAGAGACCCAGTACTTC
.	14	.	TRBV2	TRBJ2-7	CASSATGPSYEQYF	TGTGCCAGCAGCGCTACCGGGCCCTCCTACGAGCAGTACTTC
.	17	TRBD2	TRBV11-1	TRBJ2-1	CASSLGAGGSMWNEQFF	TGTGCCAGCAGCTTGGGAGCGGGGGGGAGCATGTGGAATGAGCAGTTCTTC
few	15	.	TRBV20-1	TRBJ2-1	CSARDDRSSYNEQFF	TGCAGTGCTAGAGATGACAGGAGCTCCTACAATGAGCAGTTCTTC
.	15	.	TRBV5-8	TRBJ2-1	CASSFVGATYNEQFF	TGTGCCAGCAGCTTCGTGGGGGCAACCTACAATGAGCAGTTCTTC
few	16	.	TRBV10-3	TRBJ2-1	CAISDQWGRRGSEQFF	TGTGCCATCAGCGACCAATGGGGGCGTCGGGGGAGTGAGCAGTTCTTC
.	14	.	TRBV20-1	TRBJ2-7	CSAQGGGPSYEQYF	TGCAGTGCTCAAGGAGGAGGGCCCTCCTACGAGCAGTACTTC
.	17	.	TRBV24-1	TRBJ2-1	CATSDYGTKGSYNEQFF	TGTGCCACCAGTGACTATGGGACAAAGGGCTCCTACAATGAGCAGTTCTTC
many	15	.	TRBV29-1	TRBJ2-1	CSVGVFLGSYNEQFF	TGCAGCGTTGGAGTCTTCCTGGGCTCCTACAATGAGCAGTTCTTC
few	12	.	TRBV29-1	TRBJ1-1	CSVVGANTEAFF	TGCAGCGTTGTGGGGGCAAACACTGAAGCTTTCTTT
.	15	TRBD2	TRBV12-3/TRBV12-4	TRBJ2-1	CATRIAGGTYNEQFF	TGTGCCACCCGGATAGCGGGAGGGACCTACAATGAGCAGTTCTTC
.	16	TRBD1	TRBV5-1	TRBJ2-3	CASSQTTGLGADTQYF	TGCGCCAGCAGCCAAACGACAGGGCTGGGAGCAGATACGCAGTATTTT
.	15	.	TRBV5-1	TRBJ2-3	CASSLLYFSADTQYF	TGCGCCAGCAGCTTACTGTACTTTTCGGCAGATACGCAGTATTTT
.	16	.	TRBV12-3/TRBV12-4	TRBJ2-1	CASSGPYGSSYNEQFF	TGTGCCAGCAGTGGCCCGTACGGGAGCTCCTACAATGAGCAGTTCTTC
.	15	.	TRBV15	TRBJ2-2	CATSRDSGVTGELFF	TGTGCCACCAGCAGAGATTCAGGGGTTACCGGGGAGCTGTTTTTT
few	13	.	TRBV9	TRBJ2-1	CASSVDPSSEQFF	TGTGCCAGCAGCGTAGACCCCAGTTCAGAGCAGTTCTTC
.	13	TRBD1	TRBV2	TRBJ2-2	CASTRTGAGELFF	TGTGCCAGCACCCGGACAGGAGCCGGGGAGCTGTTTTTT
.	15	.	TRBV3-1	TRBJ2-3	CASSQDYDQADTQYF	TGTGCCAGCAGCCAAGACTACGACCAAGCAGATACGCAGTATTTT
.	15	TRBD1	TRBV11-2	TRBJ2-3	CASSSDRGIRDTQYF	TGTGCCAGCAGCTCGGACAGGGGAATACGAGATACGCAGTATTTT
few	15	.	TRBV4-2	TRBJ1-4	CASSQSPATNEKLFF	TGTGCCAGCAGCCAATCGCCGGCAACTAATGAAAAACTGTTTTTT
few	12	.	TRBV3-1	TRBJ2-7	CASSHVPYEQYF	TGTGCCAGCAGCCATGTCCCCTACGAGCAGTACTTC
.	22	TRBD2	TRBV4-1	TRBJ2-1	CASSQDIYAGLRLAGAANEQFF	TGCGCCAGCAGCCAAGATATCTATGCCGGGCTCCGACTAGCGGGGGCGGCCAATGAGCAGTTCTTC
.	14	.	TRBV29-1	TRBJ1-1	CSVDRGKMNTEAFF	TGCAGCGTTGATCGGGGGAAGATGAACACTGAAGCTTTCTTT
.	14	TRBD1	TRBV27	TRBJ2-3	CASSQDREADTQYF	TGTGCCAGCAGCCAGGACAGGGAGGCAGATACGCAGTATTTT